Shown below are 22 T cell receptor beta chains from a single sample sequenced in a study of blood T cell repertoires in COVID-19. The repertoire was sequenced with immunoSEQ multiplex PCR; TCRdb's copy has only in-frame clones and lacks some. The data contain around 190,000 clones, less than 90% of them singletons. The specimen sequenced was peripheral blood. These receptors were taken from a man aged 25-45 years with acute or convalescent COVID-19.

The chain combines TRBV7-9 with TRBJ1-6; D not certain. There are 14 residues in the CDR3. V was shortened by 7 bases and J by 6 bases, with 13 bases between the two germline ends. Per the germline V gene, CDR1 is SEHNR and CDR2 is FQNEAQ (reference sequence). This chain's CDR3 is CASTIGGINSPLHF. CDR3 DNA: TGTGCCAGCACCATCGGAGGGATTAATTCACCCCTCCACTTT. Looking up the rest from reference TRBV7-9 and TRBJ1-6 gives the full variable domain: DTGVSQNPRHKITKRGQNVTFRCDPISEHNRLYWYRQTLGQGPEFLTYFQNEAQLEKSRLLSDRFSAERPKGSFSTLEIQRTEQGDSAMYLCASTIGGINSPLHFGNGTRLTVT.

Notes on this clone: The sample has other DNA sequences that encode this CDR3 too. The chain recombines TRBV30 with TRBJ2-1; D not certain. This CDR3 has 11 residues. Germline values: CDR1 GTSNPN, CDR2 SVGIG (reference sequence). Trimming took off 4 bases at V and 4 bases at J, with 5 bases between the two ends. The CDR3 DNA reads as TGTGCCTGGACTTCTTACAATGAGCAGTTCTTC. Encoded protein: CAWTSYNEQFF.

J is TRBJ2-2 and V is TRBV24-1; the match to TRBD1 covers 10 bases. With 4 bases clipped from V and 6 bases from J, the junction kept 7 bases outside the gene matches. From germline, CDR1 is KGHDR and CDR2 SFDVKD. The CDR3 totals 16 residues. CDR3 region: CATSDSGQGRPGELFF. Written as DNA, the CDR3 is TGTGCCACCAGTGACTCGGGACAGGGGAGGCCCGGGGAGCTGTTTTTT.

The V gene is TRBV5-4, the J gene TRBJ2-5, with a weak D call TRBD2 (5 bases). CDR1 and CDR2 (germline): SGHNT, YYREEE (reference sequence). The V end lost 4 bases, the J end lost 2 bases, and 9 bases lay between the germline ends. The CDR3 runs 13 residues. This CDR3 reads CASSEGRQETQYF. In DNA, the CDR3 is TGTGCCAGCAGCGAGGGTAGACAAGAGACCCAGTACTTC. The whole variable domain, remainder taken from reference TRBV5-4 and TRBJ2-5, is ETGVTQSPTHLIKTRGQQVTLRCSSQSGHNTVSWYQQALGQGPQFIFQYYREEENGRGNFPPRFSGLQFPNYSSELNVNALELDDSALYLCASSEGRQETQYFGPGTRLLVL.

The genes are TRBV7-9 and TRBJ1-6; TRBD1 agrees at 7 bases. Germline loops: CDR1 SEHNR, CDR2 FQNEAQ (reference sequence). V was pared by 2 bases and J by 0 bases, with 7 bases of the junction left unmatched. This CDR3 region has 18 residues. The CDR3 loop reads CASSLSAGGNSYNSPLHF. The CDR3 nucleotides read TGTGCCAGCAGCTTATCGGCAGGGGGGAACTCCTATAATTCACCCCTCCACTTT.

The CDR3 loop reads CASHSRKGLWGEKLFF. The CDR3 DNA is TGTGCCAGCCACTCACGAAAGGGACTATGGGGAGAAAAACTGTTTTTT. The chain is built from TRBV28 and TRBJ1-4; TRBD1 might be the D (5 bases). The CDR3 sequence is 16 residues long. The V gene's germline CDR1 is MDHEN and CDR2 SYDVKM. Trimming cost V 8 bases and J 8 bases, with 24 bases left between them.

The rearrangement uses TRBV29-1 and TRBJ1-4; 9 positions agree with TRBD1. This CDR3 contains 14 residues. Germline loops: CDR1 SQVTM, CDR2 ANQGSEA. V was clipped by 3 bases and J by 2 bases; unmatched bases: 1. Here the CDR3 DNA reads TGCAGCGTTGACGGACAGGGGACTAATGAAAAACTGTTTTTT. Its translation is CSVDGQGTNEKLFF.

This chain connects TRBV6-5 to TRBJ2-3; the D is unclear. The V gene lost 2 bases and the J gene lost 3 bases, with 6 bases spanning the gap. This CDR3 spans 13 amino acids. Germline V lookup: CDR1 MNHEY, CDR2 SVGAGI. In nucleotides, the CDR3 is TGTGCCAGCAGTTACGTCGGGACAGATACGCAGTATTTT. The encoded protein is CASSYVGTDTQYF.

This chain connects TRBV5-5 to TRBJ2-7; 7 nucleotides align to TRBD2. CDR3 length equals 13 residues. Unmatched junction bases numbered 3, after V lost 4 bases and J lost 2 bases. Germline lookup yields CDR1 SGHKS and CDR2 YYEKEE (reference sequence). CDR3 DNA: TGTGCCAGCAGCCCTGGGGGGGCCTACGAGCAGTACTTC. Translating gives CASSPGGAYEQYF.

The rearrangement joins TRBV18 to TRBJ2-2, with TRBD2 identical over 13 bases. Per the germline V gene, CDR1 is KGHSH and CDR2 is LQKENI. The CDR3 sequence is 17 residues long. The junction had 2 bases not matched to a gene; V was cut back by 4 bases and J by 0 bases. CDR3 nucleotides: TGTGCCAGCTCACGAGGACTAGCGGGAGCGAACACCGGGGAGCTGTTTTTT. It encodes CASSRGLAGANTGELFF.

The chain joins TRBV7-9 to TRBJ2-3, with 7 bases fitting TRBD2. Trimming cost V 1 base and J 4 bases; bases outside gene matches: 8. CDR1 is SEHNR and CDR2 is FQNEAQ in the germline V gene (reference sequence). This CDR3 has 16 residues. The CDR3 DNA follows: TGTGCCAGCAGCTTAGGGTGGGCTAGCGGCGCAGATACGCAGTATTTT. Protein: CASSLGWASGADTQYF.

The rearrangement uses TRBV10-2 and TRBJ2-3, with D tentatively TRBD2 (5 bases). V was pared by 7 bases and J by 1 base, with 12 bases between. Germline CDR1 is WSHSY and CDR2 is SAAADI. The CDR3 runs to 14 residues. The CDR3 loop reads CASMVRARTDTQYF. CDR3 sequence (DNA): TGCGCCAGCATGGTGCGGGCACGCACAGATACGCAGTATTTT.

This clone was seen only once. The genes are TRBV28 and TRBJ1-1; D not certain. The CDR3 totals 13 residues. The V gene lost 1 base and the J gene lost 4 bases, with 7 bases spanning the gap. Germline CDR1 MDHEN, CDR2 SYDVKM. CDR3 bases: TGTGCCAGCAGTTTATTCACGGGCACTGAAGCTTTCTTT. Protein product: CASSLFTGTEAFF.

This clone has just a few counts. The CDR3 DNA follows: TGTGCCAGCAGCCTTAGATCCTCAGGGGACCGCGCCTACGAGCAGTACTTC. Translation: CASSLRSSGDRAYEQYF. This chain connects TRBV3-1 (or the pseudogene TRBV3-2) to TRBJ2-7; weak D call: TRBD1 (6 bases). From germline, CDR1 is LGHDT and CDR2 YNNKEL (reference sequence). Between the trimmed V and J ends, which lost 4 bases and 2 bases, there was a span of 21 bases. The CDR3 consists of 17 residues.

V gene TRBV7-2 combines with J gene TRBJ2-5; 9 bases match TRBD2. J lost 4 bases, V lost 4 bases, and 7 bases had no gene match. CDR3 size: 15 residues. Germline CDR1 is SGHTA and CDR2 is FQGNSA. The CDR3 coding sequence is TGTGCCAGCAGCTATGATAGCGGGAGTGGAGAGACCCAGTACTTC. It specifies CASSYDSGSGETQYF.

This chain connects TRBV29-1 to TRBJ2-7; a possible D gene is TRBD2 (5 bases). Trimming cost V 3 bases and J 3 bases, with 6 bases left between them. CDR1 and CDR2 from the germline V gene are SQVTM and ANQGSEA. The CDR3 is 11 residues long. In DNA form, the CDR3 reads TGCAGCGTTGAGGAGGACTACGAGCAGTACTTC. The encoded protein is CSVEEDYEQYF.

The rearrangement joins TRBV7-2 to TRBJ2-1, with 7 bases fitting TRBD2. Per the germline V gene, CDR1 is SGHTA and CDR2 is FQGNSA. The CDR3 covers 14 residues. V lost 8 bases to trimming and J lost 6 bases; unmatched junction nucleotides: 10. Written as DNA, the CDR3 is TGTGCCAGCGTACGGCCGGGGGGATCCAATGAGCAGTTCTTC. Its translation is CASVRPGGSNEQFF. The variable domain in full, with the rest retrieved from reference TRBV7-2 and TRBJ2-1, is GAGVSQSPSNKVTEKGKDVELRCDPISGHTALYWYRQSLGQGLEFLIYFQGNSAPDKSGLPSDRFSAERTGGSVSTLTIQRTQQEDSAVYLCASVRPGGSNEQFFGPGTRLTVL.

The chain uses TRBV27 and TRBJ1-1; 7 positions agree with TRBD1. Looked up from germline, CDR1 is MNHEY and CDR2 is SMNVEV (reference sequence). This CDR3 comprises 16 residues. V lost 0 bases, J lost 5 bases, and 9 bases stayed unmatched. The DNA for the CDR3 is TGTGCCAGCAGTTTATCGTTAGACAGGGTGGAAACTGAAGCTTTCTTT. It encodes CASSLSLDRVETEAFF.

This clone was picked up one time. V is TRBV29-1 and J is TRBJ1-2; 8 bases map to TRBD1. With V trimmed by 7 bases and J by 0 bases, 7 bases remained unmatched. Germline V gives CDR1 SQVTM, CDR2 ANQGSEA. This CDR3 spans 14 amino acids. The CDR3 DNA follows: TGCAGCGCAAACGGACAGGGAGCTAACTATGGCTACACCTTC. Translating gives CSANGQGANYGYTF.

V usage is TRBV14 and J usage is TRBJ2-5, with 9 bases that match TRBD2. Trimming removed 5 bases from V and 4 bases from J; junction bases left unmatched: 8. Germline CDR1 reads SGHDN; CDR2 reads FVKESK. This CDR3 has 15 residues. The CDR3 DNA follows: TGTGCCAGCAGCAAATTTAGGCGGGAGGGAGAGACCCAGTACTTC. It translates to CASSKFRREGETQYF.

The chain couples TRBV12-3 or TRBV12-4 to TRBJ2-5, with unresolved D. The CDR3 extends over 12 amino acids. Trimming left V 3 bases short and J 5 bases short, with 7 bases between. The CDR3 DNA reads TGTGCCAGCAGTTTGTCTACTGAGACCCAGTACTTC. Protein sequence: CASSLSTETQYF.

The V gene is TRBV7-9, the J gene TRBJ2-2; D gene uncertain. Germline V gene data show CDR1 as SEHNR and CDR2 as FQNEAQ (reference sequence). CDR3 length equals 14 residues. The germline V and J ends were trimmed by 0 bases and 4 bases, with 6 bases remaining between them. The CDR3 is CASSLAVATGELFF. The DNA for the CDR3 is TGTGCCAGCAGCTTAGCGGTGGCCACCGGGGAGCTGTTTTTT.